Below, 2 T cell receptor beta chains from the same sample are listed, as sequenced in a study of somatic mutations in cytotoxic T cells in rheumatoid arthritis. Profiled with immunoSEQ multiplex PCR; TCRdb holds only in-frame clones, not every one. The table records roughly 7,800 clones, 75% of them present only once. Material: CD8+ T cells sorted from blood. These receptors were obtained from a woman aged 50 to 60 in good health.

The genes are TRBV28 and TRBJ2-7; TRBD2 is a possible D gene (5 bases). V was shortened by 5 bases and J by 2 bases, with 22 bases between the two germline ends. From germline, CDR1 is MDHEN and CDR2 SYDVKM. The CDR3 is made up of 17 amino acids. The CDR3 coding sequence is TGTGCCAGCAGTCCACAATTGGTATCTAGCCGTCCCTACGAGCAGTACTTC. Its translation: CASSPQLVSSRPYEQYF. Filled out from reference TRBV28 and TRBJ2-7, the complete variable domain reads DVKVTQSSRYLVKRTGEKVFLECVQDMDHENMFWYRQDPGLGLRLIYFSYDVKMKEKGDIPEGYSVSREKKERFSLILESASTNQTSMYLCASSPQLVSSRPYEQYFGPGTRLTVT.

J is TRBJ2-5 and V is TRBV5-1; 7 bases agree with TRBD1. J was trimmed by 5 bases and V by 1 base; bases with no gene match: 2. Germline lookup yields CDR1 SGHRS and CDR2 YFSETQ. The CDR3 extends over 13 amino acids. The CDR3 here is CASSLIRGETQYF. The CDR3 DNA reads as TGCGCCAGCAGCTTGATCAGGGGGGAGACCCAGTACTTC.